This T cell receptor beta chain was retrieved from a study of T cells after yellow fever vaccination. The study made its TCR cDNA through 5'RACE template switching. That step introduced a universal primer site along with UMIs. TCRdb re-derived calls from the 5' RACE reads in MiXCR, one entry per CDR3 protein. The sample carries nearly 550,000 distinct CDR3 sequences, 15% to 20% recorded once. J was trimmed by 4 bases and V by 4 bases; bases with no gene match: 8. The germline V gene encodes CDR1 SGHTA and CDR2 FQGNSA. The CDR3 consists of 16 residues. The material sequenced was PBMCs, taken 15 days after the yellow fever booster vaccination. The clonotype originates from a man aged 25 to 45 who received the YFV17D yellow fever vaccine. The genes are TRBV7-2 and TRBJ2-1; 9 bases match TRBD2. CDR3 amino acids: CASSYASGTFYNEQFF. The CDR3 region has the DNA TGTGCCAGCAGCTACGCTAGCGGGACTTTTTACAATGAGCAGTTCTTC.